The rows below give T cell receptor beta chains drawn from one sample of a study of T-cell reconstitution after alpha-beta-depleted transplantation in children. TCRdb independently ran MiXCR on the PCR reads; one entry per CDR3 protein. Among hundreds of thousands of distinct CDR3 sequences listed, about an eighth were seen once. The sample was PBMCs, taken before TCRalphabeta/CD19-depleted stem cell transplant. These TCRs come from a girl aged 2 to 10 with congenital amegakaryocytic thrombocytopenia, due to receive a stem cell transplant. The CDR3 runs from the conserved cysteine through the conserved F or W.

v_call	j_call	cdr3_aa
TRBV11-1	TRBJ2-7	CASSFTGNSYEQYF
TRBV10-3	TRBJ2-7	CAISESPLGSYEQYF
TRBV12-3/TRBV12-4	TRBJ1-2	CASSFATSYGYTF
TRBV27	TRBJ2-6	CASSTRDPYSGANVLTF
TRBV7-9	TRBJ2-7	CASSQDDRYYEQYF
TRBV5-6	TRBJ2-1	CASTGTGWEEQFF
TRBV29-1	TRBJ1-1	CSVEGQWNTEAFF
TRBV12-3/TRBV12-4	TRBJ2-7	CASSLGRRGTNYEQYF
TRBV6-2/TRBV6-3	TRBJ2-1	CASSQGGEQFF
TRBV5-1	TRBJ2-7	CASSLDTSGLAGREQYF
TRBV7-9	TRBJ1-1	CASSLMGSQMNTEAFF
TRBV29-1	TRBJ2-5	CSLWDRKMAETQYF
TRBV5-1	TRBJ2-1	CASSLELAINEQFF
TRBV11-2	TRBJ2-7	CASSLPRPPGLVSYEQYF
TRBV5-1	TRBJ1-2	CASSLDLGNYGYTF
TRBV27	TRBJ1-2	CASSLSLPAGERYGYTF
TRBV12-3/TRBV12-4	TRBJ2-1	CASSLAGGVGEQFF
TRBV20-1	TRBJ2-7	CSAETSGRAGYYEQYF
TRBV10-3	TRBJ2-3	CAIRDTGRTDTQDF
TRBV28	TRBJ2-2	CARPPPLKELFF
TRBV5-5	TRBJ2-1	CASRYRGGNNEQFF
TRBV11-2	TRBJ2-2	CASSQGPTGELFF
TRBV4-1	TRBJ2-7	CASSQDSLAGGVYEQYF